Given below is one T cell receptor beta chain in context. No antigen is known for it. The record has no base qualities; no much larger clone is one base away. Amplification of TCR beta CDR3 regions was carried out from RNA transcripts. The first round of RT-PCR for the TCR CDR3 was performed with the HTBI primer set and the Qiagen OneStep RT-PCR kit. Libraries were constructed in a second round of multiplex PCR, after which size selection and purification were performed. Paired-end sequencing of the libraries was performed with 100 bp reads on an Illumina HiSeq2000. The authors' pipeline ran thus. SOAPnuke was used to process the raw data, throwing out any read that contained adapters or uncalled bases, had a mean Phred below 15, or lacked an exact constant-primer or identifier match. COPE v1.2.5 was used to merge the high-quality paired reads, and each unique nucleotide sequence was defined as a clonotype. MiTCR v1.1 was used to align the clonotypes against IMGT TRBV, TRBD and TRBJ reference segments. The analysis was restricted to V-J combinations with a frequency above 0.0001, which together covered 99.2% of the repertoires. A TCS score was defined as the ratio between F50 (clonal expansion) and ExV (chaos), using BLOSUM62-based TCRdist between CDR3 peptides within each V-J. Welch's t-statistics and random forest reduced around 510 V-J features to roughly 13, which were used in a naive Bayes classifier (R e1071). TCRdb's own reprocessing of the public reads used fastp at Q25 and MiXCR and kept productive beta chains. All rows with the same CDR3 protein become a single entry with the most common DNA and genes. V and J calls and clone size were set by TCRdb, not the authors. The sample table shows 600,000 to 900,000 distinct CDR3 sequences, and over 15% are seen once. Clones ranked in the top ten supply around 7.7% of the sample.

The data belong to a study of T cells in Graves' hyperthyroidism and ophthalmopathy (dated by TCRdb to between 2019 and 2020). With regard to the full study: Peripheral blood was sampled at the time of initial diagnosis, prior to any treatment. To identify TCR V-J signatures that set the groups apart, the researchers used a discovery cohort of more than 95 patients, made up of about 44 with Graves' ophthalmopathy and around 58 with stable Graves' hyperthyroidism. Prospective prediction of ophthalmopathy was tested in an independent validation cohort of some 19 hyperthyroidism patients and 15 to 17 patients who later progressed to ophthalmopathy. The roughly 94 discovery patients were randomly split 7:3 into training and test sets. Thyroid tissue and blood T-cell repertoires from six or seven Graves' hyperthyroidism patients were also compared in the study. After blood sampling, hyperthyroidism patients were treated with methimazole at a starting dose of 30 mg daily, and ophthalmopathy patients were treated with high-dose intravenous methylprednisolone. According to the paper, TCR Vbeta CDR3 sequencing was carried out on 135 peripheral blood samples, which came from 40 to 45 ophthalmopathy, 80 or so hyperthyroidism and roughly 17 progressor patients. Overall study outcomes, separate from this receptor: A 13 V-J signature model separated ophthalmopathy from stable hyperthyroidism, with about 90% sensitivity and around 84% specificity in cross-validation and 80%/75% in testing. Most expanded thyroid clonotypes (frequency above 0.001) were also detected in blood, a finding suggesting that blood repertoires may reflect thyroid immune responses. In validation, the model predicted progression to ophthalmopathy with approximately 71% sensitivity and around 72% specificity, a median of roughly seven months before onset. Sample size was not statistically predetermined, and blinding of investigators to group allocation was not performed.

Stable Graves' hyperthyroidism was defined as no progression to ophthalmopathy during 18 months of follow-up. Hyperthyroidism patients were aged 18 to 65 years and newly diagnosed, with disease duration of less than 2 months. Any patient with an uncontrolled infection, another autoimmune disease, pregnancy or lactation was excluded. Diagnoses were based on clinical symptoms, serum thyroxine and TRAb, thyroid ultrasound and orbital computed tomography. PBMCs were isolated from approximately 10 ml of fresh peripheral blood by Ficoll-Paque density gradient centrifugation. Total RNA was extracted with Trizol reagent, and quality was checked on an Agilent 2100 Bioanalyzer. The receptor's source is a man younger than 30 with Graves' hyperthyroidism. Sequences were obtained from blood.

The DNA sequence is given as TGTGCCAGCAGTTCCGTGAGAACAGTCAATCAGCCCCAGCATTTT. The encoded protein is CASSSVRTVNQPQHF. The chain is made from TRBV6-2 or TRBV6-3 and TRBJ1-5, with no D gene named confidently. The CDR3 sequence holds 15 residues, the cysteine and phenylalanine included. Left in the record is the CDR3 DNA by itself, 45 bases read in frame from the first base. Reading the germline V gene gives CDR1 MNHEY and CDR2 SVGEGT. V lost 4 bases and J lost 3 bases; the stretch between them is 13 bases long.